These 3 T cell receptor beta chains were sequenced from one sample in a study of blood T cell repertoires in COVID-19. TCRdb keeps only in-frame clones here, not all; method: immunoSEQ multiplex PCR. The sample contains around 190,000 clones, 80% to 90% of which appear only once. Sequences were obtained from peripheral blood. These receptors all stem from a man aged 50-60 years with active or convalescent COVID-19.

This CDR3 reads CASSQGTSGRLDTQYF. The DNA of the CDR3 is TGTGCCAGCAGCCAAGGCACTAGCGGGAGGTTAGATACGCAGTATTTT. The chain joins TRBV3-1 (or the pseudogene TRBV3-2) to TRBJ2-3, with 12 bases matching TRBD2. Germline V gene sequence: CDR1 LGHDT, CDR2 YNNKEL (reference sequence). The CDR3 has 16 amino acids. The J segment lost 5 bases and the V segment lost 1 base, leaving 4 bases of the junction unmatched.

The sample holds one count of this clone. V and J are TRBV13 and TRBJ2-3; D gene ambiguous. The CDR3 extends over 14 amino acids. The V end lost 1 base, the J end lost 0 bases, and 5 bases lay between the germline ends. Germline values: CDR1 PRHDT, CDR2 FYEKMQ (reference sequence). The CDR3, as DNA: TGTGCCAGCAGCTTAGTTTCTAGCACAGATACGCAGTATTTT. This encodes CASSLVSSTDTQYF.

This clone was seen once. The chain couples TRBV18 to TRBJ1-4; no definite D call. V was pared by 0 bases and J by 5 bases, with 7 bases between. CDR1 KGHSH and CDR2 LQKENI come from the germline V gene. The CDR3 sequence is 14 residues long. In nucleotides, the CDR3 is TGTGCCAGCTCACCACCGCCCGGGAATGAAAAACTGTTTTTT. This translates into CASSPPPGNEKLFF.